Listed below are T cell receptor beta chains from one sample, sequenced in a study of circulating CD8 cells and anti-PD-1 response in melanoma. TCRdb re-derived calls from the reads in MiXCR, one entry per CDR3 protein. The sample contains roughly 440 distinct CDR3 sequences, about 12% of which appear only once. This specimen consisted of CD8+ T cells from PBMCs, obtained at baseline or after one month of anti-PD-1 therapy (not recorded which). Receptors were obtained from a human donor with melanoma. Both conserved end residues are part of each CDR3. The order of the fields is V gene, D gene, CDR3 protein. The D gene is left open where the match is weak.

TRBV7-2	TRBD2	CASSLGIAGGRYTDTQYF
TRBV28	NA	CASSRGRGNQPQHF
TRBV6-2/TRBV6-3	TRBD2	CASSGRLASGYNEQFF
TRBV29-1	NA	CSVEAGNTGELFF
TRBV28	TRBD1	CASSPDRVLADTQYF
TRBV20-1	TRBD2	CSARAVGTSGYEQYF
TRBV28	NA	CASSFPRSDPSTNTQYF
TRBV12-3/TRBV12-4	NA	CASSLTLGTGKLFF
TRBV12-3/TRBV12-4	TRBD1	CASSLGDREITEAFF
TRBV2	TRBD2	CACSEEGTSLETQYF
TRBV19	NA	CGSRSPLYNEQFF
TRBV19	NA	CASSMQQRAYEQYF
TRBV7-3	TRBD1	CASSPGQGGETQYF
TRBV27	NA	CASSLRGIGNIQYF
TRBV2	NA	CASSSGEAYEQYF
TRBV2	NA	CASTRDTTIQYF
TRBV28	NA	CASSSGTGDSPLHF
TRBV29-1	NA	CSANGRENTGELFF
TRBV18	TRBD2	CASSRTSIHEQYF
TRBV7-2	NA	CASSPGWSSEQFF